This TCR beta chain was captured in a study of shared clonotypes between healthy human individuals. Study context: Every donor yielded three CD4 naive, three CD4 memory, two CD8 naive and one CD8 memory plate. Overall study findings and caveats: Specimens sampled were limited to blood, with tissue repertoires likely differing.

In the case of this clone: The antigen remains unidentified.

Positively selected for CCR7, the CD45RO-negative cells used as naive CD8 cells excluded terminally differentiated effector memory CD45RA+ cells. The donors were adults (healthy and HIV-negative) with no recent acute infections or vaccinations. All of the donors resided in Nashville, Tennessee, and each was a Caucasian adult. The protocol was immunoSEQ multiplex PCR, while the TCRdb copy is restricted to in-frame clones and leaves out a portion. The table records 1.5 million to 2.5 million clones, approximately 94% of them present only once. This CDR3 has 14 amino acids. Germline CDR1 reads SQVTM; CDR2 reads ANQGSEA. V lost 8 bases and J lost 4, with 20 bases in between.

The sample consisted of naive CD8+ T cells sorted from blood. This TCR was recovered from a man aged 18 to 30 in good health. The chain couples TRBV29-1 to TRBJ1-2; TRBD1 might be the D (6 bases). The CDR3 DNA reads TGCAGCATATTGGACCCAGGGGATTCCTATGGCTACACCTTC. The encoded protein is CSILDPGDSYGYTF.